This is a list of T cell receptor beta chains from one sample in a study of blood T cell repertoires in COVID-19. Libraries were prepared by immunoSEQ multiplex PCR; TCRdb keeps only in-frame clonotypes and omits some of them. The sample contains roughly 300,000 clones, approximately 90% of which appear only once. Sequencing input: PBMCs or T cells enriched from blood (not recorded which). The receptor set was obtained from a man aged 25 to 40 who had recovered from COVID-19. CDR3s include the opening cysteine and the closing phenylalanine or tryptophan. Each record gives: J gene, V gene, clone size, D gene, CDR3 DNA, CDR3 protein. The D gene is left open where the match is weak. Only part of the rows carry a size: once, few, many, or a class if the clone is expanded.

TRBJ2-1,TRBV6-5,NA,NA,TGTGCCAGCAGTTTACACCGGGGGTACAATGAGCAGTTCTTC,CASSLHRGYNEQFF
TRBJ1-5,TRBV24-1,NA,NA,TGTGCCACCAGTGACTCTAATCAGCCCCAGCATTTT,CATSDSNQPQHF
TRBJ2-7,TRBV2,NA,NA,TGTGCCAGCGGGGTAACTTTCGGCAGGGGTGACTCCTACGAGCAGTACTTC,CASGVTFGRGDSYEQYF
TRBJ2-7,TRBV2,NA,TRBD1,TGTGCCAGCAGTCACAGGACAGGGCAATACGAGCAGTACTTC,CASSHRTGQYEQYF
TRBJ2-7,TRBV10-1,NA,TRBD2,TGCGCCAGCAGTGACAGGACTAGCGGGGGAGGAGAGCAGTACTTC,CASSDRTSGGGEQYF
TRBJ1-1,TRBV28,NA,NA,TGTGCCAGCATAATAATTGGAGGGAGGACTGAAGCTTTCTTT,CASIIIGGRTEAFF
TRBJ1-6,TRBV19,NA,NA,TGTGCCAGTAGTAACCGGGAGTATTCACCCCTCCACTTT,CASSNREYSPLHF
TRBJ2-3,TRBV7-9,NA,NA,TGTGCCAGCAGCTTGGACAGATCCTCTAGCACAGATACGCAGTATTTT,CASSLDRSSSTDTQYF
TRBJ2-1,TRBV29-1,NA,NA,TGCAGCGTTGAAGTTCAGGGGAATGAGCAGTTCTTC,CSVEVQGNEQFF
TRBJ2-1,TRBV30,NA,NA,TGTGCCTGGAGTGTACAAGGCGGGCCAAGCTCCTACAATGAGCAGTTCTTC,CAWSVQGGPSSYNEQFF
TRBJ1-2,TRBV19,NA,NA,TGTGCCAGTAGTATAGATCGCCGGGGCGGGGACTATGGCTACACCTTC,CASSIDRRGGDYGYTF
TRBJ2-7,TRBV7-2,few,NA,TGTGCCAGCAGCTTCACGGACTATTCCTCCTACGAGCAGTACTTC,CASSFTDYSSYEQYF
TRBJ1-6,TRBV2,NA,NA,TGTGCCAGCAGAGAGTCAGGGATTTCACCCCTCCACTTT,CASRESGISPLHF
TRBJ1-1,TRBV5-4,NA,TRBD1,TGTGCCAGCAGCTTACAGGGGGAAACTGAAGCTTTCTTT,CASSLQGETEAFF
TRBJ1-1,TRBV6-8,once,TRBD1,TGTGCCAGCAGTTACTCGACAGGGAGAGAAGCTTTCTTT,CASSYSTGREAFF
TRBJ2-7,TRBV5-1,NA,NA,TGCGCCAGCAGTTTTAGGGGCTACGAGCAGTACTTC,CASSFRGYEQYF
TRBJ1-3,TRBV5-1,NA,NA,TGCGCCAGCAGCTTGTCGGGGGTCTCTGGAAACACCATATATTTT,CASSLSGVSGNTIYF
TRBJ1-5,TRBV27,NA,NA,TGTGCCAGCAGTTTGCGGAGTGCCAATCAGCCCCAGCATTTT,CASSLRSANQPQHF
TRBJ2-5,TRBV12-5,NA,NA,TGTGCTAGTGGTTTAGCCCCGTTCCAAGAGACCCAGTACTTC,CASGLAPFQETQYF
TRBJ2-3,TRBV3-1/TRBV3-2,NA,NA,TGTGCCAGCAGCCAAACTACTAGCACAGATACGCAGTATTTT,CASSQTTSTDTQYF
TRBJ1-5,TRBV2,NA,TRBD1,TGTGCCAGCAGTGATAGGGGGCAGGGGTATAGCAATCAGCCCCAGCATTTT,CASSDRGQGYSNQPQHF
TRBJ2-2,TRBV11-2,NA,NA,TGTGCCAGCAGCCTAAACAGGGTTGAAGTCACCGGGGAGCTGTTTTTT,CASSLNRVEVTGELFF
TRBJ2-1,TRBV3-1/TRBV3-2,NA,TRBD2,TGTGCCAGCAGCATCAGCGGGGTCCCCAATGAGCAGTTCTTC,CASSISGVPNEQFF
TRBJ1-3,TRBV28,NA,NA,TGTGCCAGCAGCTCCCATGCGGGGAGCTCTGGAAACACCATATATTTT,CASSSHAGSSGNTIYF
TRBJ1-2,TRBV15,NA,TRBD1,TGTGCCACCAGCAGAGATTTAGGGGACAGGTATGGCTACACCTTC,CATSRDLGDRYGYTF
TRBJ2-4,TRBV18,NA,TRBD2,TGTGCCAGCTCACCCCCAGGGCGGGGGGAAAACATTCAGTACTTC,CASSPPGRGENIQYF
TRBJ2-7,TRBV18,once,NA,TGTGCCAGCTCACCAGACTCCTCGGCCTACGAGCAGTACTTC,CASSPDSSAYEQYF
TRBJ1-2,TRBV7-2,NA,TRBD1,TGTGCCAGCAGCTCAGGAGGGGGCGGCTATGGCTACACCTTC,CASSSGGGGYGYTF
TRBJ1-5,TRBV10-3,NA,NA,TGTGCCATCAGTGAGGGCAAAGGGGCAAGCAATCAGCCCCAGCATTTT,CAISEGKGASNQPQHF
TRBJ1-1,TRBV7-9,NA,TRBD1,TGTGCCAGCAGCTCAGTGACAGGGGAGACTGAAGCTTTCTTT,CASSSVTGETEAFF
TRBJ2-7,TRBV7-2,NA,NA,TGTGCCAGCAGCCCCGGGAGCCTTACCTACGAGCAGTACTTC,CASSPGSLTYEQYF
TRBJ1-3,TRBV29-1,NA,NA,TGCAGCGCTAAAAGCAGGGCTGGAAACACCATATATTTT,CSAKSRAGNTIYF
TRBJ2-7,TRBV5-6,NA,NA,TGTGCCAGCAGCTTGAGTGTGGGGGGGGCCGAGCAGTACTTC,CASSLSVGGAEQYF
TRBJ2-5,TRBV30,NA,NA,TGTGCCGGACTTGATGTGGGAAAAGAGACCCAGTACTTC,CAGLDVGKETQYF
TRBJ2-3,TRBV4-1,NA,TRBD2,TGCGCCAGCAGCCAAGAGTTAGCGGGGCTAACCACAGATACGCAGTATTTT,CASSQELAGLTTDTQYF
TRBJ2-5,TRBV6-5,NA,TRBD2,TGTGCCAGCCTCAGCGGGGGGTCCGGGACCCAGTACTTC,CASLSGGSGTQYF
TRBJ2-3,TRBV27,NA,NA,TGTGCCAGCAGTCCTAGGGACTTCTCCGATACGCAGTATTTT,CASSPRDFSDTQYF
TRBJ2-5,TRBV5-4,NA,TRBD2,TGTGCCAGCAGCTATAAGCGGGGGGGCGATTCAGAGACCCAGTACTTC,CASSYKRGGDSETQYF
TRBJ1-5,TRBV5-1,once,NA,TGCGCCAGCAGCTTGGGAACGGGACTGGGTCAGCCCCAGCATTTT,CASSLGTGLGQPQHF
TRBJ2-2,TRBV11-2,NA,TRBD2,TGTGCCAGCAGCTCCCAGGGACTAGCGGGGTCCGGGGAGCTGTTTTTT,CASSSQGLAGSGELFF
TRBJ2-7,TRBV5-6,many,NA,TGTGCCAGCAGAGGCGGGGCAAGCGTCTACGAGCAGTACTTC,CASRGGASVYEQYF
TRBJ2-6,TRBV29-1,NA,TRBD1,TGCAGCGTTGAACAACAGGGGCTCTCTGGGGCCAACGTCCTGACTTTC,CSVEQQGLSGANVLTF
TRBJ2-7,TRBV19,once,NA,TGTGCCACGACCCCCGGGCCAGCGGATAACTACGAGCAGTACTTC,CATTPGPADNYEQYF
TRBJ2-1,TRBV10-1,NA,NA,TGCGCCAGCAGTGCGACCGGGAGCTCCTACAATGAGCAGTTCTTC,CASSATGSSYNEQFF